Sequencing of this T cell receptor (beta chain) was carried out in a study of blood T cells in healthy people across ages. The study, taken as a whole, reports: Changes in expanded clonotypes were possibly confounded, as the CMV status of donors was unknown.

Primers used in a second PCR of roughly 7 to 12 cycles were a sample-barcoded 5' primer and a J-beta primer mix. TCRdb used MiXCR to reprocess the 5' RACE reads, holding one entry per CDR3 protein. The sample consists of around 990,000 distinct CDR3 sequences, 35% to 45% of them appearing once. Total RNA, at least 5.5 micrograms per sample, came from PBMCs. This CDR3 comprises 14 residues. Trimming shortened V by 2 bases and J by 1 base, and 6 bases separated the two germline ends. Germline CDR1 and CDR2: SNHLY and FYNNEI. This clonotype has a count of ten or more. Its target is unknown. Specimen: blood. The origin of this receptor is a man between 18 and 35 years old in good health. The chain is built from TRBV2 and TRBJ2-1; D gene uncertain. The DNA of the CDR3 is TGTGCCAGCAGTGAATCCAGTTCCTACAATGAGCAGTTCTTC. Translating gives CASSESSSYNEQFF.